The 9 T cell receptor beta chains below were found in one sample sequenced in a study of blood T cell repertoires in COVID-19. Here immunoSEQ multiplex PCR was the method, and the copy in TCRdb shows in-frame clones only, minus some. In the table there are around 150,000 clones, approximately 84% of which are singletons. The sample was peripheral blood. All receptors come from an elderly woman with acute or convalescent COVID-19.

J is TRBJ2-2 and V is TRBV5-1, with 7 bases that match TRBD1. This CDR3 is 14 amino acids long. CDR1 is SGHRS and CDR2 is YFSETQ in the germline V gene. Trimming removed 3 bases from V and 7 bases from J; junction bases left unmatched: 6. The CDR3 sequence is CASSWQGEIGELFF. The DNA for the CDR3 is TGCGCCAGCAGCTGGCAGGGGGAGATCGGGGAGCTGTTTTTT.

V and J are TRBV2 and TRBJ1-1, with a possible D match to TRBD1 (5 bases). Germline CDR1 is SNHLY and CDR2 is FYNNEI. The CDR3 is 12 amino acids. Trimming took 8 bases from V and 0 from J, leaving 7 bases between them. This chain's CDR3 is CASPGVNTEAFF. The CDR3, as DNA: TGTGCCAGCCCGGGGGTGAACACTGAAGCTTTCTTT. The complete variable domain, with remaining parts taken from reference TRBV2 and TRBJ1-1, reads EPEVTQTPSHQVTQMGQEVILRCVPISNHLYFYWYRQILGQKVEFLVSFYNNEISEKSEIFDDQFSVERPDGSNFTLKIRSTKLEDSAMYFCASPGVNTEAFFGQGTRLTVV.

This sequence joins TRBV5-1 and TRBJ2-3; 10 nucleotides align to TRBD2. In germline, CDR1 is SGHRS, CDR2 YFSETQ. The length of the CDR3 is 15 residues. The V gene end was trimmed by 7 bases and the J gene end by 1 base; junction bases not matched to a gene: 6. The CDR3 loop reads CASREGTSGTDTQYF. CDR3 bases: TGCGCCAGCCGAGAAGGGACTAGCGGCACAGATACGCAGTATTTT.

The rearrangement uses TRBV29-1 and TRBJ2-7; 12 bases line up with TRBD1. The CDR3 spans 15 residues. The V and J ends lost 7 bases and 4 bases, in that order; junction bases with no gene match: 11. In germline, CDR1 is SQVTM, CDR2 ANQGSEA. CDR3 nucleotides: TGCAGCGCCCGGGCCGGGACAGGGGGCGCGTACGAGCAGTACTTC. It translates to CSARAGTGGAYEQYF.

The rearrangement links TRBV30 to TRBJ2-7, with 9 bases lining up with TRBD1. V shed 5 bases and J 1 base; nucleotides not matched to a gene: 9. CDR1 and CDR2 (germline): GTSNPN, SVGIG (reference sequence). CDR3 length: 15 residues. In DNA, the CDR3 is TGTGCCTGGCGTCGTGCGGGGACAGGGTCCTACGAGCAGTACTTC. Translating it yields CAWRRAGTGSYEQYF.

In DNA, the CDR3 is TGTGCCAGCAGCTTAGTAGGGACTAGTGCCAATGAGCAGTTCTTC. Translated, it gives CASSLVGTSANEQFF. The rearrangement links TRBV7-2 to TRBJ2-1, with 8 bases lining up with TRBD2. The trim removed 1 base at V and 6 bases at J, leaving 5 bases unmatched. Looked up from germline, CDR1 is SGHTA and CDR2 is FQGNSA. CDR3 length: 15 amino acids.

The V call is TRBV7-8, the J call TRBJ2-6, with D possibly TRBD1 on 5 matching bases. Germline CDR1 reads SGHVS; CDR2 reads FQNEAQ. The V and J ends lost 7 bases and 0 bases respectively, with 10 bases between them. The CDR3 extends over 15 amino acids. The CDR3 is CASNTGYSGANVLTF. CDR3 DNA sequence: TGTGCCAGCAACACAGGTTACTCTGGGGCCAACGTCCTGACTTTC.

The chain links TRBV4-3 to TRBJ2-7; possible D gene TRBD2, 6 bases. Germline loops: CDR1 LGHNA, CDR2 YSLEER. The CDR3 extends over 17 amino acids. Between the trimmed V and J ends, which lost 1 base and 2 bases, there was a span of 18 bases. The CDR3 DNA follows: TGCGCCAGCAGCCAAGTGGTCTCGGCTAGCGAGACCTACGAGCAGTACTTC. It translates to CASSQVVSASETYEQYF.

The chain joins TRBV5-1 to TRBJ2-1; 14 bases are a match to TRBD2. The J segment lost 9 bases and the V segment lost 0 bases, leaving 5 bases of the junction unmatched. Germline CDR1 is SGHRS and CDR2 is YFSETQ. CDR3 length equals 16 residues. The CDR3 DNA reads TGCGCCAGCAGCTTGGTGGGACTAGCGGGGGTGGGTGAGCAGTTCTTC. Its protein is CASSLVGLAGVGEQFF. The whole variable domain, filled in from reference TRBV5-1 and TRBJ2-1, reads KAGVTQTPRYLIKTRGQQVTLSCSPISGHRSVSWYQQTPGQGLQFLFEYFSETQRNKGNFPGRFSGRQFSNSRSEMNVSTLELGDSALYLCASSLVGLAGVGEQFFGPGTRLTVL.